The 15 T cell receptor beta chains below come from one sample, sequenced in a study of blood T cell repertoires in COVID-19. TCRdb keeps only in-frame clones here, not all; method: immunoSEQ multiplex PCR. The sample has about 190,000 clones, around 89% seen once. Sequenced sample: peripheral blood. These receptors all come from a human donor in a cohort sampled during active COVID-19.

This chain uses TRBV4-1 with TRBJ1-1, with 7 bases lining up with TRBD1. CDR3 length: 14 residues. The V segment lost 6 bases and the J segment 0 bases; nucleotides outside the gene matches: 4. CDR1 and CDR2 (germline): MGHRA, YSYEKL. The CDR3, as DNA: TGCGCCAGCAGAAACAGGGGAATGAACACTGAAGCTTTCTTT. It yields the protein CASRNRGMNTEAFF.

J is TRBJ2-2 and V is TRBV28; 12 nucleotides agree with TRBD2. CDR3 length: 14 residues. The germline CDR1 and CDR2 sequences are MDHEN and SYDVKM. DNA of the CDR3: TGTGTCCTAGGACTAGCGGGATTCACCGGGGAGCTGTTTTTT. Translated: CVLGLAGFTGELFF.

The genes are TRBV6-5 and TRBJ2-7, with 7 bases matching TRBD1. Germline trimming cut 8 bases from V and 3 bases from J; bases unmatched to any gene: 13. This CDR3 region has 15 residues. From germline, CDR1 is MNHEY and CDR2 SVGAGI. The CDR3 sequence is CASEKRQGYHYEQYF. In DNA form, the CDR3 reads TGTGCCAGCGAGAAGAGACAGGGATATCACTACGAGCAGTACTTC.

This clone was seen only once. The rearrangement joins TRBV18 to TRBJ2-1, with D unresolved. Germline CDR1 reads KGHSH; CDR2 reads LQKENI. The CDR3 length is 15 residues. Trimming pared 5 bases from V and 7 bases from J, leaving 18 bases between. The CDR3 spells CASSLVRNTNNEQFF. The CDR3 DNA is TGTGCCAGCTCATTGGTCAGAAACACCAATAATGAGCAGTTCTTC. The variable domain in full, completed from reference TRBV18 and TRBJ2-1, reads NAGVMQNPRHLVRRRGQEARLRCSPMKGHSHVYWYRQLPEEGLKFMVYLQKENIIDESGMPKERFSAEFPKEGPSILRIQQVVRGDSAAYFCASSLVRNTNNEQFFGPGTRLTVL.

A few counts support this clone. The chain links TRBV19 to TRBJ2-2; tentative D call: TRBD1 (6 bases). CDR1 and CDR2 (germline): LNHDA, SQIVND (reference sequence). V dropped 7 bases and J dropped 1 base, with 10 bases sitting between them. The CDR3 consists of 14 residues. The CDR3 loop reads CASIQGQNTGELFF. The CDR3 region has the DNA TGTGCCAGTATTCAGGGGCAGAACACCGGGGAGCTGTTTTTT.

This chain uses TRBV19 with TRBJ2-2, with TRBD1 matching 7 bases. In germline, CDR1 is LNHDA, CDR2 SQIVND (reference sequence). V lost 10 bases, J lost 1 base, and 6 bases stayed unmatched. The CDR3 covers 14 residues. CDR3 nucleotides: TGTGCCACTAAGGGACAGTTGAACACCGGGGAGCTGTTTTTT. Amino acid sequence: CATKGQLNTGELFF.

This clone was observed at least ten times. Other nucleotide sequences in the sample specify the same CDR3. The V call is TRBV7-2, the J call TRBJ2-3; 7 nucleotides match TRBD1. Germline CDR1 is SGHTA and CDR2 is FQGNSA. The V segment lost 5 bases and the J segment 2 bases; nucleotides outside the gene matches: 7. The CDR3 runs to 15 residues. For the CDR3, the DNA is TGTGCCAGCAGCCCGCGGACAGGTTACACAGATACGCAGTATTTT. It specifies CASSPRTGYTDTQYF.

The chain combines TRBV2 with TRBJ2-1, with TRBD2 identical over 7 bases. J was trimmed by 0 bases and V by 4 bases; bases with no gene match: 12. The CDR3 has 18 residues. Germline V lookup: CDR1 SNHLY, CDR2 FYNNEI. As DNA, the CDR3 is TGTGCCAGCAGTGGCGGGTTGGGCGCTAGCGGCTCCTACAATGAGCAGTTCTTC. Translated, it gives CASSGGLGASGSYNEQFF.

The chain joins TRBV6-2 or TRBV6-3 to TRBJ2-6, with 12 bases identical to TRBD1. Germline V lookup: CDR1 MNHEY, CDR2 SVGEGT. The CDR3 loop spans 18 amino acids. Trimming at V came to 4 bases and at J to 0 bases, leaving 4 bases not matched to a gene. In DNA form, the CDR3 reads TGTGCCAGCAGTTCCGGGACAGGGGGCATCTCTGGGGCCAACGTCCTGACTTTC. Its protein product is CASSSGTGGISGANVLTF.

The chain joins TRBV7-9 to TRBJ1-6, with a tentative D call TRBD1 (6 bases). The CDR3 is 14 residues long. V gave up 1 base and J gave up 10 bases, with 11 bases separating them. CDR1 is SEHNR, CDR2 FQNEAQ, per germline (reference sequence). CDR3 in amino acids: CASSLVPGGSPLHF. DNA of the CDR3: TGTGCCAGCAGCTTAGTTCCGGGGGGCTCACCCCTCCACTTT.

The chain has TRBV15 and TRBJ1-4, with TRBD1 identical over 7 bases. CDR3 length equals 14 residues. CDR1 and CDR2 (germline): LNHNV, YYDKDF (reference sequence). The ends lost 4 bases at V and 3 bases at J; junction bases unmatched: 2. CDR3 region: CATSIDRANEKLFF. CDR3 nucleotides: TGTGCCACCAGCATCGACAGGGCTAATGAAAAACTGTTTTTT.

The rearrangement joins TRBV2 to TRBJ2-7; maybe TRBD1 (5 bases). Trimming shortened V by 6 bases and J by 2 bases, and 14 bases separated the two germline ends. CDR3 length: 14 residues. CDR1 SNHLY and CDR2 FYNNEI come from the germline V gene. The CDR3: CASSRTFGAYEQYF. The CDR3 DNA reads TGTGCCAGCAGCCGGACATTTGGGGCCTACGAGCAGTACTTC.

This clone has only one observation. This rearrangement joins TRBV2 to TRBJ1-4; possible D gene TRBD1, 5 bases. Germline CDR1 and CDR2: SNHLY and FYNNEI. V lost 6 bases and J lost 8, with 10 bases in between. The CDR3 covers 12 residues. DNA for the CDR3: TGTGCCAGCAGGGCGGGACCCGAAAAACTGTTTTTT. This translates into CASRAGPEKLFF. Full variable domain (rest looked up from reference TRBV2 and TRBJ1-4): EPEVTQTPSHQVTQMGQEVILRCVPISNHLYFYWYRQILGQKVEFLVSFYNNEISEKSEIFDDQFSVERPDGSNFTLKIRSTKLEDSAMYFCASRAGPEKLFFGSGTQLSVL.

V usage is TRBV4-3 and J usage is TRBJ2-7; 8 positions agree with TRBD1. Germline trimming cut 0 bases from V and 0 bases from J; bases unmatched to any gene: 4. The CDR3 is 16 residues long. Germline lookup yields CDR1 LGHNA and CDR2 YSLEER. The DNA for the CDR3 is TGCGCCAGCAGCCAAGAACCCGGGACAGGCTCCTACGAGCAGTACTTC. It encodes CASSQEPGTGSYEQYF.

This chain uses TRBV5-4 with TRBJ2-3; 7 nucleotides align to TRBD1. Germline V gene lookup returns CDR1 SGHNT and CDR2 YYREEE (reference sequence). V gave up 4 bases and J gave up 0 bases; unmatched junction bases: 2. The CDR3 spans 14 residues. CDR3 loop: CASSRGQSTDTQYF. The CDR3 nucleotides read TGTGCCAGCAGCCGGGGACAGAGCACAGATACGCAGTATTTT.